The 6 T cell receptor beta chains presented below share a single source sample, sequenced in a study of blood T cell repertoires in COVID-19. TCRdb's table, derived via immunoSEQ multiplex PCR, lists solely in-frame clones and lacks some. This table holds 100,000 to 110,000 clones, 80% to 95% found once. Material: peripheral blood. The receptors come from a man aged 50-59 years with active COVID-19.

This clone showed up just a few times. This sequence joins TRBV6-5 and TRBJ1-1, with D maybe TRBD1 (6 bases). Germline lookup yields CDR1 MNHEY and CDR2 SVGAGI. Trimming removed 7 bases at V and 1 base at J, with 13 bases between. CDR3 length equals 14 residues. CDR3 loop: CASTIGGANTEAFF. The CDR3 DNA is TGTGCCAGCACCATCGGGGGGGCGAACACTGAAGCTTTCTTT.

The table lists this clone with a count of one. The V gene is TRBV19, the J gene TRBJ1-1, with D possibly being TRBD1 (5 bases). The CDR3 is 13 residues long. Germline loops: CDR1 LNHDA, CDR2 SQIVND (reference sequence). V was clipped by 6 bases and J by 4 bases, with 12 bases between them. The CDR3 nucleotides are TGTGCCAGTAGCGCCGGCACAGGCACTGAAGCTTTCTTT. Protein sequence: CASSAGTGTEAFF.

This sequence joins TRBV12-5 and TRBJ2-3; 9 bases are a match to TRBD2. Trimming at V came to 7 bases and at J to 3 bases, leaving 11 bases not matched to a gene. The CDR3 covers 16 residues. Germline values: CDR1 LGHNT, CDR2 FRNRAP. CDR3 residues: CASATGAGGRTDTQYF. The CDR3 region has the DNA TGTGCTAGTGCTACCGGCGCGGGGGGGCGGACAGATACGCAGTATTTT.

The chain is built from TRBV10-2 and TRBJ2-3; D perhaps matches TRBD2 (5 bases). V lost 7 bases, J lost 6 bases, and 11 bases lay in between. The CDR3 sequence is 12 residues long. From germline, CDR1 is WSHSY and CDR2 SAAADI. For the CDR3, the DNA is TGCGCCAGCACCCCAACGGGGGATACGCAGTATTTT. This translates into CASTPTGDTQYF.

The chain couples TRBV7-9 to TRBJ1-4; D possibly corresponds to TRBD1 (6 bases). With 4 bases removed from V and 6 bases from J, the gap between germline ends came to 12 bases. Germline CDR1 SEHNR, CDR2 FQNEAQ (reference sequence). This CDR3 has 14 residues. The CDR3 reads CASSSHNRDEKLFF. CDR3 nucleotides: TGTGCCAGCAGCTCACATAACAGGGATGAAAAACTGTTTTTT. Full variable domain (outside the CDR3, taken from reference TRBV7-9 and TRBJ1-4): DTGVSQNPRHKITKRGQNVTFRCDPISEHNRLYWYRQTLGQGPEFLTYFQNEAQLEKSRLLSDRFSAERPKGSFSTLEIQRTEQGDSAMYLCASSSHNRDEKLFFGSGTQLSVL.

The table lists this clone with a count of one. Other DNA sequences in the same sample also yield this CDR3. This chain connects TRBV27 to TRBJ2-2; 13 nucleotides match TRBD2. This CDR3 is 17 amino acids long. V was pared by 5 bases and J by 5 bases, with 8 bases of the junction left unmatched. Germline V lookup: CDR1 MNHEY, CDR2 SMNVEV (reference sequence). The CDR3 DNA is TGTGCCAGCAGTAGACTGACTAGCGGGAGGCGGACCGGGGAGCTGTTTTTT. Translated, it gives CASSRLTSGRRTGELFF.